Following are 27 T cell receptor beta chains from one sample sequenced in a study of T cells in Graves' hyperthyroidism and ophthalmopathy. The investigators amplified TCR beta CDR3 regions from RNA transcripts. First-round RT-PCR of the TCR CDR3 relied on the HTBI primer set. TCRdb passed the multiplex PCR reads through MiXCR, listing each CDR3 protein once. The sample holds about 590,000 distinct CDR3 sequences; less than 20% are singletons and the top ten take 7.3%. Sample: blood. These receptors originate from a woman aged 25 to 45 with Graves' hyperthyroidism.

This clonotype was seen only a few times. V usage is TRBV4-3 and J usage is TRBJ2-1; 13 bases fit TRBD2. CDR1 is LGHNA and CDR2 is YSLEER in the germline V gene. The CDR3 extends over 17 amino acids. After removal of 1 base from V and 6 bases from J, the junction contained 6 bases not matched to a gene. CDR3 bases: TGCGCCAGCAGCCAAGGCTTAACTAGCGGGAGGGTCAATGAGCAGTTCTTC. It yields the protein CASSQGLTSGRVNEQFF.

This clonotype was recorded many times. The chain recombines TRBV27 with TRBJ1-1; TRBD1 is a possible D gene (5 bases). The CDR3 loop spans 15 amino acids. CDR1 and CDR2 (germline): MNHEY, SMNVEV (reference sequence). Deletions cut 2 bases from V and 3 bases from J, with 13 bases between. The CDR3: CASSLKGPGDTEAFF. The DNA for the CDR3 is TGTGCCAGCAGTTTAAAGGGACCTGGGGACACTGAAGCTTTCTTT.

In its sample, this clonotype was seen a few times. The rearrangement joins TRBV2 to TRBJ2-2; no clear D. Per the germline V gene, CDR1 is SNHLY and CDR2 is FYNNEI. CDR3 length: 13 amino acids. With 6 bases removed from V and 3 bases from J, the gap between germline ends came to 8 bases. The CDR3 DNA reads as TGTGCCAGCAGCCCCCAGTACACCGGGGAGCTGTTTTTT. Encoded protein: CASSPQYTGELFF.

This clonotype was observed at least ten times. The CDR3 reads CASSDRANTEAFF. In DNA form, the CDR3 reads TGTGCCAGCAGTGACAGGGCGAACACTGAAGCTTTCTTT. This chain joins TRBV2 and TRBJ1-1, with a weak D call TRBD1 (5 bases). Per the germline V gene, CDR1 is SNHLY and CDR2 is FYNNEI. This CDR3 is 13 amino acids long. Deletions cut 3 bases from V and 1 base from J, with 6 bases between.

This clonotype was found many times. The V gene is TRBV12-3 or TRBV12-4, the J gene TRBJ2-2; no firm D call. With 4 bases removed from V and 8 bases from J, the gap between germline ends came to 8 bases. The CDR3 covers 12 residues. The CDR3 sequence: CASSWTLGELFF. The CDR3 nucleotides read TGTGCCAGCAGTTGGACCCTAGGGGAGCTGTTTTTT.

This clonotype was detected a few times. The V and J genes are TRBV5-1 and TRBJ1-5; D perhaps matches TRBD1 (5 bases). The CDR3 consists of 15 residues. Per the germline V gene, CDR1 is SGHRS and CDR2 is YFSETQ. V shed 0 bases and J shed 3 bases, with 10 bases lying between them. The CDR3 loop reads CASSLGGGPNQPQHF. The CDR3 nucleotides read TGCGCCAGCAGCTTGGGGGGGGGACCCAATCAGCCCCAGCATTTT.

This clonotype was found many times. J is TRBJ2-7 and V is TRBV27; D gene uncertain. Per the germline V gene, CDR1 is MNHEY and CDR2 is SMNVEV (reference sequence). The V end was cut by 5 bases, the J end by 0 bases, with 5 bases between. CDR3 length equals 12 residues. The CDR3 region has the DNA TGTGCCAGCAGTGACGGCTCCTACGAGCAGTACTTC. Its translation is CASSDGSYEQYF.

This clonotype was seen ten or more times. V usage is TRBV12-3 or TRBV12-4 and J usage is TRBJ1-2; D gene ambiguous. This CDR3 spans 14 amino acids. V was pared by 7 bases and J by 0 bases, with 12 bases between. CDR3 coding DNA: TGTGCCAGCACTATTACTGGGTCTAACTATGGCTACACCTTC. Protein product: CASTITGSNYGYTF.

In this sample, this clonotype turned up many times. V gene TRBV6-2 or TRBV6-3 combines with J gene TRBJ2-1; 7 bases are a match to TRBD2. The CDR3 runs to 17 residues. Looked up from germline, CDR1 is MNHEY and CDR2 is SVGEGT. V trimming: 5 bases; J trimming: 1 base; junction bases outside the gene matches: 11. The CDR3 DNA follows: TGTGCCAGCAGTCCTCATCTTCTAGCGGAATCCTACAATGAGCAGTTCTTC. This gives the protein CASSPHLLAESYNEQFF.

This sequence joins TRBV25-1 and TRBJ1-4; 8 bases line up with TRBD1. V lost 10 bases, J lost 10 bases, and 23 bases stayed unmatched. Germline assignment: CDR1 MGHDK and CDR2 SYGVNS. The CDR3 has 17 residues. CDR3 loop: CATFRQQGAAEHAKLFF. CDR3 nucleotides: TGTGCCACCTTTAGGCAGCAGGGGGCCGCAGAGCACGCAAAACTGTTTTTT.

This clonotype was found many times. The chain employs TRBV27 and TRBJ1-1; D is perhaps TRBD1 (5 bases). This CDR3 region has 15 residues. The V gene lost 4 bases and the J gene lost 1 base, with 13 bases spanning the gap. Germline V lookup: CDR1 MNHEY, CDR2 SMNVEV (reference sequence). The CDR3 region is CASSSPGRPNTEAFF. The CDR3 DNA follows: TGTGCCAGCAGTTCCCCGGGACGGCCGAACACTGAAGCTTTCTTT.

This clonotype has more than one count but fewer than ten. The genes are TRBV6-5 and TRBJ2-1; D is possibly TRBD2 (6 bases). The germline V gene has CDR1 MNHEY and CDR2 SVGAGI. The CDR3 length is 15 residues. Trimming cost V 2 bases and J 5 bases, with 13 bases left between them. CDR3 protein: CASSYGRASDNEQFF. The CDR3 DNA sequence: TGTGCCAGCAGTTACGGTCGGGCTAGCGACAATGAGCAGTTCTTC.

This clonotype has ten or more counts. This chain connects TRBV11-2 to TRBJ2-3, with D tentatively TRBD1 (6 bases). Germline CDR1 SGHAT, CDR2 FQNNGV. The CDR3 length is 15 residues. V shed 1 base and J shed 0 bases, with 8 bases lying between them. Written as DNA, the CDR3 is TGTGCCAGCAGCTTAGGGACAGTGAGCACAGATACGCAGTATTTT. It translates to CASSLGTVSTDTQYF. Supplemented by reference TRBV11-2 and TRBJ2-3, the full variable domain reads EAGVAQSPRYKIIEKRQSVAFWCNPISGHATLYWYQQILGQGPKLLIQFQNNGVVDDSQLPKDRFSAERLKGVDSTLKIQPAKLEDSAVYLCASSLGTVSTDTQYFGPGTRLTVL.

The CDR3 reads CASSSRTPKNIQYF. CDR3 DNA: TGTGCCAGCAGTTCCCGGACACCGAAAAACATTCAGTACTTC. This chain connects TRBV12-3 or TRBV12-4 to TRBJ2-4; D perhaps matches TRBD1 (5 bases). This CDR3 spans 14 amino acids. V was trimmed by 4 bases and J by 4 bases, leaving 11 bases between them.

The V call is TRBV18, the J call TRBJ2-2; 7 bases line up with TRBD2. Trimming removed 3 bases from V and 1 base from J; junction bases left unmatched: 2. CDR3 size: 15 residues. The germline V gene encodes CDR1 KGHSH and CDR2 LQKENI. The CDR3 loop is CASSPSGLNTGELFF. CDR3 bases: TGTGCCAGCTCACCTAGCGGGCTGAACACCGGGGAGCTGTTTTTT. The complete variable domain, with remaining parts taken from reference TRBV18 and TRBJ2-2, reads NAGVMQNPRHLVRRRGQEARLRCSPMKGHSHVYWYRQLPEEGLKFMVYLQKENIIDESGMPKERFSAEFPKEGPSILRIQQVVRGDSAAYFCASSPSGLNTGELFFGEGSRLTVL.

Only a few counts were recorded for this clonotype. V gene TRBV4-2 combines with J gene TRBJ2-1; 10 bases map to TRBD2. Germline loops: CDR1 LGHNA, CDR2 YNFKEQ. This CDR3 region has 17 residues. With V trimmed by 4 bases and J by 4 bases, 10 bases remained unmatched. The CDR3 here is CASSPNPTSGTYNEQFF. The CDR3 nucleotides read TGTGCCAGCAGCCCCAACCCCACTAGCGGGACATACAATGAGCAGTTCTTC.

This clonotype appeared a few times. The V call is TRBV27, the J call TRBJ2-1; 7 bases match TRBD2. The ends lost 5 bases at V and 6 bases at J; junction bases unmatched: 13. The CDR3 totals 16 residues. Germline V CDR1 and CDR2: MNHEY, SMNVEV (reference sequence). The CDR3 here is CASSIPRWGGSNEQFF. CDR3 nucleotide sequence: TGTGCCAGCAGTATACCCCGGTGGGGCGGGAGCAATGAGCAGTTCTTC.

The V gene is TRBV20-1, the J gene TRBJ2-1; 13 nucleotides match TRBD2. Germline V lookup: CDR1 DFQATT, CDR2 SNEGSKA (reference sequence). CDR3 length equals 17 residues. V was pared by 1 base and J by 9 bases, with 12 bases of the junction left unmatched. In DNA form, the CDR3 reads TGCAGTGCTAGAGCGGTGGCTTCACTAGCGGGAGGGGTTGAGCAGTTCTTC. Protein product: CSARAVASLAGGVEQFF.

V usage is TRBV18 and J usage is TRBJ1-3; 7 nucleotides match TRBD1. CDR1 is KGHSH, CDR2 LQKENI, per germline. V lost 5 bases, J lost 0 bases, and 13 bases stayed unmatched. The CDR3 is 18 residues long. The DNA for the CDR3 is TGTGCCAGCTCAACCCTCCAACAGGGACAGCCCTCTGGAAACACCATATATTTT. As protein: CASSTLQQGQPSGNTIYF. The complete variable domain, with remaining parts taken from reference TRBV18 and TRBJ1-3, reads NAGVMQNPRHLVRRRGQEARLRCSPMKGHSHVYWYRQLPEEGLKFMVYLQKENIIDESGMPKERFSAEFPKEGPSILRIQQVVRGDSAAYFCASSTLQQGQPSGNTIYFGEGSWLTVV.

The table lists this clonotype with many counts. The V call is TRBV7-8, the J call TRBJ2-1; no definite D call. CDR1 SGHVS and CDR2 FQNEAQ come from the germline V gene. Trimming left V 5 bases short and J 6 bases short, with 14 bases between. CDR3 size: 14 residues. The CDR3, as DNA: TGTGCCAGCAGCCCCCGAGGACCGGGCAATGAGCAGTTCTTC. Protein sequence: CASSPRGPGNEQFF.

This chain connects TRBV7-2 to TRBJ2-3; 9 nucleotides line up with TRBD2. In germline, CDR1 is SGHTA, CDR2 FQGNSA. The CDR3 has 14 residues. Trimming took 7 bases from V and 5 from J; bases not matched to a gene: 7. CDR3 region: CASTFLAGIDTQYF. CDR3 nucleotide sequence: TGTGCCAGCACTTTTCTAGCGGGAATAGATACGCAGTATTTT.

In this sample, this clonotype turned up many times. The V and J genes are TRBV28 and TRBJ2-7, with TRBD1 as a possible D gene (6 bases). V lost 6 bases to trimming and J lost 7 bases, with 19 bases between them. This CDR3 is 14 amino acids long. Germline assignment: CDR1 MDHEN and CDR2 SYDVKM. The CDR3 reads CASSRTDTGMEQYF. CDR3 nucleotide sequence: TGTGCCAGCAGCAGGACAGACACGGGTATGGAGCAGTACTTC.

The V gene is TRBV6-2 or TRBV6-3, the J gene TRBJ2-3; the D gene is possibly TRBD2 (5 bases). V dropped 2 bases and J dropped 3 bases, with 9 bases sitting between them. This CDR3 region has 14 residues. Germline loops: CDR1 MNHEY, CDR2 SVGEGT. The DNA of the CDR3 is TGTGCCAGCAGTTACCGGGGTGAGACAGATACGCAGTATTTT. Translating it yields CASSYRGETDTQYF.

This clonotype has at least ten counts. This chain links TRBV7-2 with TRBJ2-7; the D gene is possibly TRBD2 (5 bases). CDR3 length: 14 residues. The germline CDR1 and CDR2 sequences are SGHTA and FQGNSA. Trimming shortened V by 1 base and J by 3 bases, and 10 bases separated the two germline ends. The CDR3 is CASSLGGSVYEQYF. The DNA for the CDR3 is TGTGCCAGCAGCTTAGGAGGGAGTGTCTACGAGCAGTACTTC.

This clonotype has more than one count but fewer than ten. The genes are TRBV12-3 or TRBV12-4 and TRBJ2-7; 7 nucleotides match TRBD1. With V trimmed by 6 bases and J by 6 bases, 23 bases remained unmatched. The CDR3 consists of 18 residues. In nucleotides, the CDR3 is TGTGCCAGCAGCTTTTCTGACGACAGGGTTTGGTATACGAGCGAGCAGTACTTC. Protein sequence: CASSFSDDRVWYTSEQYF.

Here the CDR3 reads CSVGTGAYYGYTF. DNA for the CDR3: TGCAGTGTTGGGACAGGGGCTTACTATGGCTACACCTTC. The chain combines TRBV20-1 with TRBJ1-2; TRBD1 matches 10 bases. V shed 7 bases and J 3 bases; nucleotides not matched to a gene: 5. Per the germline V gene, CDR1 is DFQATT and CDR2 is SNEGSKA (reference sequence). The CDR3 runs 13 residues.

This clonotype was picked up many times. CDR3 sequence reads: CASSPQLGSYEQYF. CDR3 bases: TGTGCCAGCAGCCCCCAATTAGGGTCATACGAGCAGTACTTC. This rearrangement joins TRBV7-8 to TRBJ2-7; D gene unclear. Trimming cost V 5 bases and J 4 bases, with 15 bases left between them. From germline, CDR1 is SGHVS and CDR2 FQNEAQ. There are 14 residues in the CDR3.